This T cell receptor beta chain comes out of a study of beta chain features in type 1 diabetes. Whole-study findings and limits: Among all four CD4+ subsets, Type 1 diabetes patients had TCRB CDR3s that were moderately but significantly shorter. Naive, central memory and Treg TCRB repertoires seemed to resemble each other more closely in patients than they did in healthy donors.

Of the isolated RNA, all was reverse transcribed, and so the sequenced material was expressed TCRB transcripts. Libraries were prepared by immunoSEQ multiplex PCR; TCRdb keeps only in-frame clonotypes and omits some of them. The sample contains 400,000 to 600,000 clones, 30% of which appear only once. Comments on this clone: Its matching antigen is unknown.

Sequencing input: naive CD4+ T cells from blood. This sequence originates from a man younger than 30 in good health.

CDR3 DNA: TGTGCCAGCAGTGAAAACATTCAGTACTTC. Translating it yields CASSENIQYF. This chain connects TRBV6-1 to TRBJ2-4; D is undetermined. The CDR3 contains 10 residues. The germline gives CDR1 MNHNS, CDR2 SASEGT. Trimming stripped 2 bases from V and 7 bases from J, with 0 bases between.